This paragraph covers one TCR beta chain sequence. The antigen remains unidentified. The record originates from a study of T cell responses to AZD1222 COVID-19 vaccine. The V gene's germline CDR1 is LGHDT and CDR2 YNNKEL (reference sequence). This CDR3 contains 14 residues. Trimming took off 4 bases at V and 7 bases at J, with 13 bases between the two ends. The study, taken as a whole, reports: Two AZD1222 doses significantly raised spike-specific TCR breadth and depth over controls. The study sampled repertoires only after the peak T cell response. Close to half of all spike-specific TCRs reportedly target regions of the variants that are unmutated.

The repertoire was sequenced with immunoSEQ multiplex PCR; TCRdb's copy has only in-frame clones and lacks some. The sample carries some 150,000 clones, roughly 88% recorded once. This TCR came from an adult in good health. Source: peripheral blood, taken on day 0 of MenACWY control vaccination. This sequence joins TRBV3-1 (or the pseudogene TRBV3-2) and TRBJ1-4, with D tentatively TRBD1 (5 bases). The CDR3 region is CASSPEGRGEKLFF. The CDR3 nucleotides read TGTGCCAGCAGCCCCGAAGGGAGGGGTGAAAAACTGTTTTTT.